This TCR beta chain was documented in a study of identical twins. Note on this clonotype: Its target is not known.

V was pared by 7 bases and J by 3 bases, with 11 bases of the junction left unmatched. Per germline, CDR1 MNHEY and CDR2 SMNVEV (reference sequence). This CDR3 has 15 residues. TCRdb passed the 5' RACE reads through MiXCR, listing each CDR3 protein once. The sample lists about 700,000 distinct CDR3 sequences; around 6% were seen once. Study-wide results and limits: Weaker excess twin sharing was seen among beta out-of-frame sequences. Not following the same donors, the study drew its conclusions from cross-sectional statistical analysis.

The TCR originated in a man between 18 and 35 years old in good health. This chain links TRBV27 with TRBJ2-7; 8 nucleotides line up with TRBD2. The sequencing sample was made of naive T cells sorted from blood. The CDR3 loop reads CASIKTGGSIYEQYF. CDR3 sequence (DNA): TGTGCCAGCATAAAGACGGGGGGGTCCATCTACGAGCAGTACTTC.